Each of the 25 T cell receptor beta chains below was sequenced from the same sample in a study of blood T cell repertoires in COVID-19. Using immunoSEQ multiplex PCR, the repertoire was profiled, and TCRdb retains in-frame clones only, with some absent. The profile covers 250,000 or so clones, with 80% to 95% appearing a single time and approximately 3% taken by the ten largest. The sequencing input was PBMCs or T cells enriched from blood (not recorded which). The receptors originated from a man in his forties who had been exposed to COVID-19.

The V and J genes are TRBV18 and TRBJ2-7, with 12 positions matching TRBD2. V shed 3 bases and J 7 bases; nucleotides not matched to a gene: 19. CDR3 length equals 19 residues. Germline values: CDR1 KGHSH, CDR2 LQKENI. CDR3 amino acids: CASSPRPPSGRAGAFEQYF. For the CDR3, the DNA is TGTGCCAGCTCACCCCGCCCGCCTAGCGGGAGGGCGGGGGCCTTTGAGCAGTACTTC.

The chain is built from TRBV28 and TRBJ1-6; D unresolved. Trimming removed 3 bases from V and 0 bases from J, with 6 bases in between. The CDR3 has 15 residues. Germline values: CDR1 MDHEN, CDR2 SYDVKM. CDR3 in DNA: TGTGCCAGCAGTTTTCGGTACTCCTATAATTCACCCCTCCACTTT. Its translation: CASSFRYSYNSPLHF.

The rearrangement uses TRBV7-9 and TRBJ2-7, with D possibly TRBD2 on 5 matching bases. The CDR3 is 14 residues long. Trimming removed 1 base at V and 2 bases at J, with 9 bases between. Germline V gene sequence: CDR1 SEHNR, CDR2 FQNEAQ (reference sequence). CDR3 amino acids: CASSLGTGAYEQYF. Written as DNA, the CDR3 is TGTGCCAGCAGCTTAGGGACTGGGGCCTACGAGCAGTACTTC.

The chain joins TRBV3-1 (or the pseudogene TRBV3-2) to TRBJ1-1, with D possibly TRBD1 on 6 matching bases. The CDR3 covers 15 residues. Germline-derived CDR1 and CDR2 are LGHDT and YNNKEL (reference sequence). V shed 3 bases and J shed 4 bases, with 15 bases lying between them. The CDR3 DNA sequence: TGTGCCAGCAGCCAGGTTGAGGGGGTCGTCACTGAAGCTTTCTTT. Its translation is CASSQVEGVVTEAFF.

This clone was seen only once. This rearrangement joins TRBV19 to TRBJ2-1; 7 bases are shared with TRBD1. Germline V CDR1 and CDR2: LNHDA, SQIVND (reference sequence). The CDR3 covers 14 residues. Trimming removed 5 bases from V and 7 bases from J; junction bases left unmatched: 8. The CDR3: CASSSLDRENEQFF. Written as DNA, the CDR3 is TGTGCCAGTAGTTCCCTAGACAGGGAGAATGAGCAGTTCTTC.

The CDR3 region has the DNA TGTGCCAGCAGTGAGGTAGCGGGCCCCTACGAGCAGTACTTC. Translation: CASSEVAGPYEQYF. The chain joins TRBV6-1 to TRBJ2-7, with 7 bases identical to TRBD2. This CDR3 contains 14 residues. After removal of 3 bases from V and 2 bases from J, the junction contained 4 bases not matched to a gene. Germline V gene data show CDR1 as MNHNS and CDR2 as SASEGT.

The rearrangement uses TRBV28 and TRBJ2-7, with 11 bases that match TRBD1. This CDR3 has 16 residues. Per the germline V gene, CDR1 is MDHEN and CDR2 is SYDVKM. V gave up 5 bases and J gave up 4 bases; unmatched junction bases: 10. As DNA, the CDR3 is TGTGCCAGCAGTCCGAGGACAGGGGGCGCAACGTACGAGCAGTACTTC. Its translation: CASSPRTGGATYEQYF.

The gene calls are TRBV4-1 and TRBJ2-1; 12 nucleotides match TRBD2. This CDR3 comprises 16 residues. V shed 1 base, J shed 4 bases, and the junction held 2 bases outside the gene matches. Per the germline V gene, CDR1 is MGHRA and CDR2 is YSYEKL. In nucleotides, the CDR3 is TGCGCCAGCAGCCAAGGGACTAGCGGGGTTTACAATGAGCAGTTCTTC. Residues: CASSQGTSGVYNEQFF.

The chain carries TRBV12-3 or TRBV12-4 and TRBJ1-2; D is uncertain. This CDR3 region has 12 residues. The V gene lost 6 bases and the J gene lost 8 bases, with 13 bases spanning the gap. The CDR3 sequence: CASSSERSGYTF. CDR3 in DNA: TGTGCCAGCAGCTCCGAGCGCAGCGGCTACACCTTC.

The chain uses TRBV19 and TRBJ1-1; TRBD1 is a possible D gene (6 bases). The CDR3 length is 14 residues. Trimming removed 7 bases from V and 1 base from J, with 13 bases in between. The germline V gene has CDR1 LNHDA and CDR2 SQIVND (reference sequence). The CDR3 DNA sequence: TGTGCCAGTATCCCTCAGGGGAAGAACACTGAAGCTTTCTTT. Amino acid sequence: CASIPQGKNTEAFF.

CDR3 sequence: CASGRDTIYF. The CDR3 DNA reads TGTGCCAGCGGGAGGGACACCATATATTTT. This chain joins TRBV28 and TRBJ1-3; no firm D call. The length of the CDR3 is 10 residues. Germline V lookup: CDR1 MDHEN, CDR2 SYDVKM. With 8 bases removed from V and 8 bases from J, the gap between germline ends came to 7 bases.

This chain joins TRBV27 and TRBJ1-6; D ambiguous. Trimming removed 7 bases at V and 4 bases at J, with 11 bases between. Per germline, CDR1 MNHEY and CDR2 SMNVEV (reference sequence). This CDR3 spans 14 amino acids. Written as DNA, the CDR3 is TGTGCCAGCACCCCACTCATTTATAATTCACCCCTCCACTTT. This translates into CASTPLIYNSPLHF.

This clone was found once. The chain uses TRBV19 and TRBJ2-2, with D possibly matching TRBD2 (6 bases). This CDR3 is 15 amino acids long. CDR1 is LNHDA, CDR2 SQIVND, per germline (reference sequence). V dropped 3 bases and J dropped 0 bases, with 8 bases sitting between them. DNA of the CDR3: TGTGCCAGTAGTATGGGCGGGACGAACACCGGGGAGCTGTTTTTT. As protein: CASSMGGTNTGELFF.

The V call is TRBV5-4, the J call TRBJ1-1; weak D call: TRBD1 (5 bases). The CDR3 consists of 14 residues. Trimming took off 1 base at V and 0 bases at J, with 7 bases between the two ends. Germline V gives CDR1 SGHNT, CDR2 YYREEE (reference sequence). The CDR3 protein is CASSLWGVNTEAFF. The CDR3 DNA reads TGTGCCAGCAGCTTGTGGGGGGTGAACACTGAAGCTTTCTTT.

This clone was seen only once. The rearrangement joins TRBV7-3 to TRBJ2-7, with 7 bases identical to TRBD1. The CDR3 covers 13 residues. Germline assignment: CDR1 SGHTA and CDR2 FQGTGA. The J segment lost 8 bases and the V segment lost 5 bases, leaving 9 bases of the junction unmatched. The CDR3 loop reads CASSALTGVQQYF. The CDR3 nucleotides read TGTGCCAGCAGCGCACTAACAGGGGTCCAGCAGTACTTC.

The rearrangement links TRBV5-5 to TRBJ1-1, with D unresolved. The CDR3 spans 14 residues. Germline V lookup: CDR1 SGHKS, CDR2 YYEKEE (reference sequence). V lost 0 bases, J lost 3 bases, and 9 bases lay in between. CDR3 sequence: CASSLALSDTEAFF. CDR3 in DNA: TGTGCCAGCAGCTTGGCCCTTAGTGACACTGAAGCTTTCTTT.

The gene calls are TRBV2 and TRBJ2-7; D unresolved. This CDR3 contains 11 residues. Trimming shortened V by 3 bases and J by 3 bases, and 3 bases separated the two germline ends. Germline-derived CDR1 and CDR2 are SNHLY and FYNNEI. CDR3 DNA: TGTGCCAGCAGTGACAGCTACGAGCAGTACTTC. It codes for CASSDSYEQYF.

In this sample, this clone turned up once. The chain has TRBV29-1 and TRBJ1-5; a weak D match, TRBD1 (5 bases). Germline values: CDR1 SQVTM, CDR2 ANQGSEA. This CDR3 spans 15 amino acids. V lost 5 bases and J lost 3, with 17 bases in between. The DNA of the CDR3 is TGCAGCGTTTCGTCCGGGGGGGACTTCAATCAGCCCCAGCATTTT. This encodes CSVSSGGDFNQPQHF.

The chain has TRBV6-1 and TRBJ2-1; 7 bases are shared with TRBD1. V shed 2 bases, J shed 7 bases, and the junction held 14 bases outside the gene matches. The germline V gene has CDR1 MNHNS and CDR2 SASEGT. This CDR3 has 17 amino acids. CDR3 region: CASSEYASGQVNNEQFF. DNA for the CDR3: TGTGCCAGCAGTGAATATGCAAGTGGACAGGTTAATAATGAGCAGTTCTTC.

V is TRBV11-2 and J is TRBJ1-6, with 7 bases fitting TRBD1. CDR3 length equals 14 residues. The germline gives CDR1 SGHAT, CDR2 FQNNGV. V trimming: 3 bases; J trimming: 9 bases; junction bases outside the gene matches: 5. CDR3 nucleotide sequence: TGTGCCAGCAGCTTCTCAGGGGGTGGTTCACCCCTCCACTTT. Translating it yields CASSFSGGGSPLHF.

The rearrangement joins TRBV6-5 to TRBJ1-1; TRBD1 matches at 9 bases. CDR1 and CDR2 (germline): MNHEY, SVGAGI. V lost 6 bases to trimming and J lost 3 bases; unmatched junction nucleotides: 2. The CDR3 spans 13 residues. This CDR3 reads CASRDRGDTEAFF. CDR3 in DNA: TGTGCCAGCAGGGACAGGGGAGACACTGAAGCTTTCTTT.

The V call is TRBV19, the J call TRBJ1-5; no clear D gene. V shed 8 bases and J shed 3 bases, with 14 bases lying between them. Germline V lookup: CDR1 LNHDA, CDR2 SQIVND (reference sequence). This CDR3 contains 14 residues. CDR3 protein: CASESGPYNQPQHF. The CDR3 nucleotides are TGTGCCAGTGAGTCTGGGCCTTACAATCAGCCCCAGCATTTT.

Regarding this clone: At one boundary the junction diverges from the germline segment, which might be a read error. The rearrangement links TRBV11-2 to TRBJ2-3, with TRBD2 identical over 8 bases. CDR1 and CDR2 (germline): SGHAT, FQNNGV. This CDR3 comprises 12 residues. The CDR3 reads CASSLLSGGPIF. The CDR3, as DNA: TGTGCCAGCAGCTTATTGTCGGGAGGGCCAATTTTT. The full variable domain, in which reference TRBV11-2 and TRBJ2-3 provide the parts outside the CDR3, is EAGVAQSPRYKIIEKRQSVAFWCNPISGHATLYWYQQILGQGPKLLIQFQNNGVVDDSQLPKDRFSAERLKGVDSTLKIQPAKLEDSAVYLCASSLLSGGPIFGPGTRLTVL.

The rearrangement links TRBV24-1 to TRBJ1-5; 7 positions agree with TRBD1. Trimming cost V 0 bases and J 5 bases; bases outside gene matches: 15. CDR1 KGHDR and CDR2 SFDVKD come from the germline V gene. The CDR3 contains 19 residues. The CDR3 bases are TGTGCCACCAGTGATTTGCAGCCCCGAGAAGACAGGGTTGATCAGCCCCAGCATTTT. Its translation is CATSDLQPREDRVDQPQHF.

This clone appeared once. V usage is TRBV10-2 and J usage is TRBJ2-7, with 7 nucleotides matching TRBD1. CDR3 length: 15 residues. The ends lost 3 bases at V and 1 base at J; junction bases unmatched: 6. Germline V gene sequence: CDR1 WSHSY, CDR2 SAAADI. The CDR3 sequence is CASSDLTGKSYEQYF. In DNA form, the CDR3 reads TGCGCCAGCAGTGACTTGACAGGGAAATCCTACGAGCAGTACTTC.